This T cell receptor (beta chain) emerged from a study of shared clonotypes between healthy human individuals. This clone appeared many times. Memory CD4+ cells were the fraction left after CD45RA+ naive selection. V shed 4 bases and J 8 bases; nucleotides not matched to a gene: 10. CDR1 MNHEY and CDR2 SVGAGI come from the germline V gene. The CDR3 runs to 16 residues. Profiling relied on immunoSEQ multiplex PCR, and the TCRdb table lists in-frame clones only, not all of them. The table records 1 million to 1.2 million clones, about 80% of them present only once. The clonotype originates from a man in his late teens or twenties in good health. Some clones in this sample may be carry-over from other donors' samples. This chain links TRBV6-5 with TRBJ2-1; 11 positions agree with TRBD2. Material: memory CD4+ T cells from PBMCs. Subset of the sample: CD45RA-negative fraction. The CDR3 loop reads CASSSSTSGSRYEQFF. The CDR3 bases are TGTGCCAGCAGTTCCTCCACTAGCGGGAGCAGGTATGAGCAGTTCTTC.